A single sample is the source of the 24 T cell receptor beta chains below, sequenced in a study of T-cell memory formation after mild COVID-19. One entry per CDR3 protein results from TCRdb running MiXCR on the 5' RACE reads. The table shows under 300,000 distinct CDR3 sequences, with over 7% occurring only once. The sample comprised PBMCs or a T cell subset sorted from them (not recorded which). The source of these receptors is a young man who had mild COVID-19 (a few samples of this study predate the infection). Cell type and time point are not known.

The CDR3 DNA follows: TGTGCCAGCCTAACCACAACTAATGAAAAACTGTTTTTT. Translation gives CASLTTTNEKLFF. The V gene is TRBV6-1, the J gene TRBJ1-4; D is ambiguous. V was clipped by 8 bases and J by 0 bases, with 7 bases between them. Germline CDR1 reads MNHNS; CDR2 reads SASEGT. The CDR3 extends over 13 amino acids.

This clonotype was observed a handful of times. This CDR3 is CASSLDGGPADTQYF. In DNA, the CDR3 is TGCGCCAGCAGCTTGGACGGGGGGCCGGCAGATACGCAGTATTTT. The chain employs TRBV5-1 and TRBJ2-3; TRBD2 might be the D (7 bases). The CDR3 consists of 15 residues. Trimming pared 0 bases from V and 4 bases from J, leaving 12 bases between. The germline CDR1 and CDR2 sequences are SGHRS and YFSETQ. The variable domain in full, completed from reference TRBV5-1 and TRBJ2-3, reads KAGVTQTPRYLIKTRGQQVTLSCSPISGHRSVSWYQQTPGQGLQFLFEYFSETQRNKGNFPGRFSGRQFSNSRSEMNVSTLELGDSALYLCASSLDGGPADTQYFGPGTRLTVL.

This chain joins TRBV7-2 and TRBJ2-1, with D possibly being TRBD2 (7 bases). Germline V gene lookup returns CDR1 SGHTA and CDR2 FQGNSA. V shed 3 bases and J shed 12 bases, with 12 bases lying between them. The CDR3 spans 12 residues. CDR3 DNA sequence: TGTGCCAGCAGCTTTCAGGGGAGGGGGCAGTTCTTC. Protein product: CASSFQGRGQFF.

CDR3 bases: TGTGCCAGCAGGGCGGCCGGGGGTAGCACAGATACGCAGTATTTT. Translation: CASRAAGGSTDTQYF. The chain uses TRBV5-6 and TRBJ2-3, with D possibly matching TRBD2 (6 bases). V was pared by 5 bases and J by 0 bases, with 13 bases between. Per the germline V gene, CDR1 is SGHDT and CDR2 is YYEEEE. CDR3 length: 15 residues.

This clonotype was seen more than once but under ten times. This chain uses TRBV20-1 with TRBJ2-5, with a tentative D call TRBD1 (5 bases). The CDR3 has 13 amino acids. Germline-derived CDR1 and CDR2 are DFQATT and SNEGSKA (reference sequence). The germline V and J ends were trimmed by 6 bases and 7 bases, with 18 bases remaining between them. As DNA, the CDR3 is TGCAGTGCCCGATGGGGCAGCTCAGGGACCCAGTACTTC. Translating gives CSARWGSSGTQYF.

The J gene is TRBJ2-7, the V gene TRBV10-1, with 8 positions matching TRBD1. The junction had 10 bases not matched to a gene; V was cut back by 6 bases and J by 0 bases. The CDR3 runs 16 residues. In germline, CDR1 is WNHNN, CDR2 SYGVQD (reference sequence). CDR3 sequence: CASRGDRLICSYEQYF. The CDR3 DNA is TGCGCCAGCAGGGGGGACAGGCTCATTTGCTCCTACGAGCAGTACTTC.

At least ten counts were recorded for this clonotype. The V and J genes are TRBV28 and TRBJ1-2; 8 bases match TRBD1. V dropped 3 bases and J dropped 6; count of bases not matched to a gene: 6. Germline CDR1 is MDHEN and CDR2 is SYDVKM. The CDR3 loop spans 14 amino acids. CDR3 loop: CASSFFSGGDGYTF. For the CDR3, the DNA is TGTGCCAGCAGTTTCTTTTCAGGGGGCGATGGCTACACCTTC.

The rearrangement joins TRBV27 to TRBJ1-5; D uncertain. The CDR3 contains 10 residues. V was pared by 8 bases and J by 6 bases, with 5 bases between. Germline CDR1 reads MNHEY; CDR2 reads SMNVEV (reference sequence). The DNA for the CDR3 is TGTGCCAGCGGGTTTCAGCCCCAGCATTTT. This codes for CASGFQPQHF.

The sample holds a few counts of this clonotype. This sequence joins TRBV6-1 and TRBJ1-1; TRBD1 matches 7 bases. With V trimmed by 10 bases and J by 0 bases, 5 bases remained unmatched. CDR3 length: 13 amino acids. Germline assignment: CDR1 MNHNS and CDR2 SASEGT. CDR3 DNA: TGTGCCACCCCGGGACAGATGAACACTGAAGCTTTCTTT. Its protein is CATPGQMNTEAFF.

This clonotype turned up a few times. The chain carries TRBV5-1 and TRBJ2-7; tentatively, D is TRBD2 (7 bases). There are 18 residues in the CDR3. V lost 0 bases, J lost 3 bases, and 22 bases lay in between. Germline values: CDR1 SGHRS, CDR2 YFSETQ. CDR3 nucleotide sequence: TGCGCCAGCAGCTTGGTCTCCATGCGGGGCGGGGGCAGCTACGAGCAGTACGTC. Protein sequence: CASSLVSMRGGGSYEQYV.

In this sample, this clonotype turned up a few times. The V and J genes are TRBV6-2 or TRBV6-3 and TRBJ2-2; D is possibly TRBD2 (7 bases). CDR3 length: 16 residues. V lost 4 bases and J lost 3, with 15 bases in between. The germline CDR1 and CDR2 sequences are MNHEY and SVGEGT. In DNA form, the CDR3 reads TGTGCCAGCAGTTCATTCGGGGGGCACGACACCGGGGAGCTGTTTTTT. Its translation: CASSSFGGHDTGELFF.

This clonotype was counted between two and nine times. The CDR3 region has the DNA TGTGCCAGCAGCTTATATTTCAGGGGAACGGAAGACTATGGCTACACCTTC. This encodes CASSLYFRGTEDYGYTF. The V call is TRBV7-2, the J call TRBJ1-2, with D possibly being TRBD1 (6 bases). The V gene lost 2 bases and the J gene lost 3 bases, with 19 bases spanning the gap. The CDR3 is made up of 17 amino acids. Germline assignment: CDR1 SGHTA and CDR2 FQGNSA.

Notes on this clonotype: This clone may be a read error of a much larger clone one base away. This chain uses TRBV5-1 with TRBJ2-3, with TRBD2 identical over 12 bases. Looked up from germline, CDR1 is SGHRS and CDR2 is YFSETQ. The CDR3 sequence is 16 residues long. Trimming at V came to 2 bases and at J to 0 bases, leaving 1 base not matched to a gene. CDR3 coding DNA: TGCGCCAGCAGCTTCCTAGCGGGGGGGAGCACAGATACGCAGTATTTT. Translated: CASSFLAGGSTDTQYF. The full variable domain, completed using reference TRBV5-1 and TRBJ2-3, is KAGVTQTPRYLIKTRGQQVTLSCSPISGHRSVSWYQQTPGQGLQFLFEYFSETQRNKGNFPGRFSGRQFSNSRSEMNVSTLELGDSALYLCASSFLAGGSTDTQYFGPGTRLTVL.

In this sample, this clonotype turned up many times. The rearrangement joins TRBV20-1 to TRBJ2-3; 12 nucleotides line up with TRBD2. The junction had 14 bases not matched to a gene; V was cut back by 5 bases and J by 2 bases. The V gene's germline CDR1 is DFQATT and CDR2 SNEGSKA (reference sequence). The CDR3 is made up of 18 amino acids. The CDR3, as DNA: TGCAGTGCTTACGAACTAGCGGGGGGTTTGGGGGTCACAGATACGCAGTATTTT. Translated, it gives CSAYELAGGLGVTDTQYF.

The V and J genes are TRBV7-6 and TRBJ2-7; TRBD2 matches at 9 bases. V gave up 5 bases and J gave up 4 bases; unmatched junction bases: 12. Per the germline V gene, CDR1 is SGHVS and CDR2 is FNYEAQ. This CDR3 comprises 16 residues. The CDR3: CASSRGSGGSAYEQYF. In DNA, the CDR3 is TGTGCCAGCAGCCGGGGTAGCGGGGGCTCAGCGTACGAGCAGTACTTC.

This clonotype was seen only a few times. V and J are TRBV30 and TRBJ2-7, with a possible D match to TRBD2 (5 bases). This CDR3 has 13 amino acids. Per germline, CDR1 GTSNPN and CDR2 SVGIG (reference sequence). The V end lost 4 bases, the J end lost 0 bases, and 10 bases lay between the germline ends. In DNA, the CDR3 is TGTGCCTGGAAGCGGAGCTACTCCTACGAGCAGTACTTC. The encoded protein is CAWKRSYSYEQYF.

At least ten counts were recorded for this clonotype. The genes are TRBV2 and TRBJ2-1; D not certain. The V end was cut by 4 bases, the J end by 4 bases, with 5 bases between. Germline CDR1 SNHLY, CDR2 FYNNEI. This CDR3 comprises 12 residues. Written as DNA, the CDR3 is TGTGCCAGCAGTGGGTCTTACAATGAGCAGTTCTTC. This codes for CASSGSYNEQFF. Based on the CDR3 plus reference TRBV2 and TRBJ2-1, the full variable domain is EPEVTQTPSHQVTQMGQEVILRCVPISNHLYFYWYRQILGQKVEFLVSFYNNEISEKSEIFDDQFSVERPDGSNFTLKIRSTKLEDSAMYFCASSGSYNEQFFGPGTRLTVL.

The J gene is TRBJ2-7, the V gene TRBV29-1; possibly TRBD1 for D (5 bases). This CDR3 comprises 13 residues. Germline V gene lookup returns CDR1 SQVTM and CDR2 ANQGSEA. The V end lost 6 bases, the J end lost 2 bases, and 14 bases lay between the germline ends. CDR3 DNA: TGCAGCGTGAGGACATTGACACCCTACGAGCAGTACTTC. It codes for CSVRTLTPYEQYF.

The sample holds many counts of this clonotype. The chain recombines TRBV7-9 with TRBJ1-6; TRBD1 matches 9 bases. This CDR3 has 13 residues. Germline loops: CDR1 SEHNR, CDR2 FQNEAQ (reference sequence). V lost 7 bases, J lost 10 bases, and 5 bases stayed unmatched. As DNA, the CDR3 is TGTGCCAGCACCGGACAGGGGTTGTCACCCCTCCACTTT. As protein: CASTGQGLSPLHF.

This clonotype was detected many times. V is TRBV7-8 and J is TRBJ2-5; no clear D. This CDR3 contains 13 residues. V gave up 5 bases and J gave up 2 bases, with 9 bases separating them. Germline values: CDR1 SGHVS, CDR2 FQNEAQ. The chain's CDR3 is CASSPPIQETQYF. The CDR3 nucleotides are TGTGCCAGCAGCCCCCCGATACAAGAGACCCAGTACTTC.

This clonotype was recorded at least ten times. The junction departs from the called germline gene at one end, perhaps through a read error. The chain employs TRBV7-2 and TRBJ2-1; TRBD1 agrees at 9 bases. Germline CDR1 and CDR2: SGHTA and FQGNSA. This CDR3 has 13 amino acids. The CDR3 spells CASSLDRGNEQFF. The CDR3 region has the DNA TGTGCCAGCAGTTTAGACAGGGGGAATGAGCAGTTCTTC.

This clonotype was observed at least ten times. This CDR3 is CASSLARGEAFF. The CDR3 nucleotides read TGTGCCAGCAGCTTAGCGCGTGGGGAAGCTTTCTTT. The V gene is TRBV7-9, the J gene TRBJ1-1; D unclear. This CDR3 has 12 residues. V was trimmed by 0 bases and J by 8 bases, leaving 7 bases between them. Germline CDR1 and CDR2: SEHNR and FQNEAQ (reference sequence).

This clonotype was counted between two and nine times. This chain connects TRBV5-1 to TRBJ2-3; no reliable D call. The germline V gene encodes CDR1 SGHRS and CDR2 YFSETQ. V was pared by 0 bases and J by 0 bases, with 8 bases between. The CDR3 extends over 15 amino acids. The CDR3 region has the DNA TGCGCCAGCAGCTTGGCATCGACTAGCACAGATACGCAGTATTTT. It is translated as CASSLASTSTDTQYF.

The sample holds many counts of this clonotype. This chain uses TRBV7-2 with TRBJ1-2; D not certain. V was cut by 8 bases and J by 5 bases, with 21 bases left in between. This CDR3 has 15 residues. Germline V gene data show CDR1 as SGHTA and CDR2 as FQGNSA. The DNA of the CDR3 is TGTGCCAGCTCCGCGGACCCAGCCGGGAAATATGGCTACACCTTC. Translation gives CASSADPAGKYGYTF.